One TCR beta chain is described in this entry. Its antigen remains unidentified. Per-nucleotide qualities are absent, and no much larger clonotype sits a single base away. The entry originates in a study of cytomegalovirus exposure and HLA in healthy donors (dated by TCRdb to about 2017). With regard to the full study: An earlier analysis of some 600 of the donors reported 250 to 350 Gb of sequence data and roughly 120 million unique TCR beta sequences obtained from around 170 million T cells. Typing coverage varied by locus: roughly 629-630 donors for A, B, C, DRB1 and DQB1; about 520 for DQA1; approximately 610 for DPA1; some 470 for DPB1. All discovery cohort repertoires had been generated on a single sequencing platform. In the later analysis, no new phenotypic data were used to find candidate immune exposures; instead, reliance was placed on TCR beta sequences and their occurrence across donors. Of the roughly 390 genotyped donors, 65% to 90% fell in the genetic ancestry cluster associated with self-reported Caucasian donors. Roughly 300 gigabases of sequencing data and roughly 80 million unique TCR sequences made up an early release that covered several hundred HLA-typed donors. Among about 400 genotyped donors of the cohort, an average of about 240,000 unique TCR beta nucleotide sequences was sequenced per donor, of which about 19% were non-productive. In a later genetic analysis, genome-wide SNP genotypes for about three fifths of the roughly 670 donors were used, and that subset was treated as a discovery cohort. To predict cytomegalovirus infection status, the study combined high-throughput TCR immunosequencing, statistical association of individual TCRs with disease status, and machine learning. To study patterns of TCR occurrence, a later analysis re-analyzed previously published TCR beta repertoires from 700 or so donors and added high-resolution HLA genotyping. The study used immunosequencing to profile the T cell repertoires of several hundred subjects and linked those repertoires to cytomegalovirus serostatus. Donor age, sex, ethnicity and CMV serostatus were compiled together with the repertoire data. Several DR-DQ haplotypes were handled as single units for association and clustering because linkage in the cohort was strong. Both class I and class II loci were covered by HLA typing, at four-digit resolution. The aim of the study was to test whether cataloging public T cell receptors could identify signatures of past pathogen exposure. Besides the first cohort of approximately 670 subjects, a separate validation cohort made up of over 100 different subjects was used. An earlier analysis of around 540 of the donors applied high-throughput TCR beta sequencing to assess whether each TCR beta V gene segment acted as functional or pseudogenic.

The study at large found these results: The study gave a list of 150 to 200 TCR beta chains associated with cytomegalovirus. According to a later analysis, parvovirus B19, influenza, CMV and Epstein-Barr virus appeared linked to several top co-occurrence clusters. A further reported finding was that TCR beta sequences accurately predicted the HLA-A and HLA-B alleles for most subjects in the first cohort. In vitro tests confirmed that a few of the cytomegalovirus-associated TCR beta chains recognize cytomegalovirus antigens. Some IMGT-functional V segments, including TRBV6-2 and TRBV6-3, could not be told apart with the 87-base-pair reads, so those segments were excluded. A later analysis found that most CMV-associated TCR beta chains appeared HLA-restricted, with HLA associations seemingly driven largely by CMV exposure. The authors suggested that the approach could potentially be extended to other disease states and immunological phenotypes. According to a later genetic analysis, donors in an Asian-associated ancestry cluster had fewer N-insertions in productive TCRs than the roughly 700-donor mean. A later analysis found that HLA-associated TCR beta chains were more clonally expanded and had lower generation probabilities than equally common non-associated chains. In a later analysis, TCR association rates were found to vary across HLA loci, with the most associated TCRs seen for DRB1 alleles and the fewest for HLA-C alleles. Across donors, most TCR sequences were observed very rarely, whereas some public TCRs were present in many individuals. A later genetic analysis associated a missense DCLRE1C variant with V-gene and J-gene trimming of TCR beta chains, and an independent cohort replicated the association. The sequencing pipeline was judged likely to have produced a cluster of highly shared sequence variants as a technical artifact. Because HLA typing was unavailable for some donors at each locus, only the typed subset was used in association tests. Because counts were too low, more than 15 rarely observed V segments, including chromosome 9 orphons, were left out of the earlier analysis of about 620 of the donors. When HLA alleles, especially DR and DQ, strongly co-occurred, attributing TCR associations to individual alleles was difficult. Correlated functional status among segregating V segments might reflect linkage disequilibrium, but an unknown experimental factor could not be ruled out. CMV serostatus was the only immune exposure information available for the cohort. In this cohort, only TCR beta chains were sequenced, and detectable features were limited by the absence of alpha or paired-chain data. In both the original and validation cohorts, the classifier was reported to diagnose cytomegalovirus status with high specificity and sensitivity. Specific HLA alleles were associated with 15,000 to 20,000 TCR beta sequences at a false discovery rate of 0.05 in a later analysis. Broadly in line with IMGT annotations, most TCR beta V segments showed up in productive rearrangements about 87% or about 30% of the time in an earlier analysis of approximately 600 of the donors. Roughly uniform sequencing depth across donors was assumed in presence/absence analyses, although this assumption may not hold.

The cohort consisted of some 730 healthy bone marrow donors. Cohort members were all nominally healthy when sampled, although unrecorded immune exposures were likely present. The donor tested CMV seropositive, placing the donor among the 289 seropositive members of the cohort. Every donor gave a peripheral blood sample, and the peripheral blood mononuclear cells from that sample were used for TCR beta sequencing. The Qiagen DNeasy Blood Extraction Kit was used to extract genomic DNA from the blood cell samples. The CDR1 and CDR2 encoded by the germline V gene are LGHNA and YSLEER. From cysteine to phenylalanine, the CDR3 is 17 amino acids long. Left in the record is the CDR3 DNA by itself, 51 bases read in frame from the first base. At the junction V is shortened by 1 base and J by 1 base; bases outside the gene matches: 8. Libraries were constructed by the immunoSEQ multiplex PCR assay. A mixture of 60 forward primers for TCR Vbeta segments and 13 reverse primers for TCR Jbeta segments was used in the multiplex PCR. A multiplex PCR assay on genomic DNA amplified the CDR3 region of rearranged TCR beta genes. The Illumina HiSeq System was used to sequence the amplified TCR beta libraries as 87-base-pair reads. Under the source paper's analysis protocol: A later analysis counted around 72 million unique TCR beta chains across the roughly 700 repertoires, and around 12 million of these chains were shared by at least two donors. Raw reads were error-corrected and collapsed into unique sequences by a nearest-neighbor algorithm in which closely related sequences were merged to remove PCR and sequencing errors. V, D and J gene segments were assigned by aligning CDR3 sequences to IMGT reference sequences. For a sequence to be retained, a match of at least six nucleotides to both a V gene segment and a J gene segment was required. Rearrangements were classified as productive when the CDR3 lacked stop codons and remained in frame with V and J, and all other rearrangements were classified as non-productive. Following IMGT convention, CDR3 was defined as the stretch from the second conserved V-encoded cysteine up to the conserved J-encoded phenylalanine. In an earlier analysis of more than 550 of the donors, sequences lacking an unambiguous match to a single V gene segment were excluded. An earlier analysis of some 500 of the donors classified V segments as functional when productive rearrangements were above 56.7% and as segregating when the standard deviation between donors was above 5%. A statistical classification framework was built to diagnose cytomegalovirus status from the catalog of TCR beta chain sequences. V and J gene assignment, in a later analysis, came from comparing TCR nucleotide sequences with IMGT/GENE-DB human TR gene sequences. The TCRdist pipeline was used in a later analysis to assign CDR3 sequences and most-parsimonious VDJ recombination scenarios. In a later analysis, each TCR beta chain was defined by its CDR3 amino acid sequence together with its V-gene family, and reads lacking a unique V-gene family were excluded. As a way to deal with suspected cross-contamination and a sequencing artifact, a later analysis dropped under 600 nucleotide sequences that were highly shared and had low generation probability. A later analysis calculated a clonal expansion index for each public chain from normalized within-repertoire ranks of inferred template counts. A later analysis computed generation probabilities with a VDJ recombination model fitted to out-of-frame rearrangements, and checked the results against IGoR. A later analysis scored TCR-TCR, TCR-HLA and TCR-CMV co-occurrence with hypergeometric tests, applying a repertoire-size bias correction to TCR pairs. In a later analysis, false discovery rates were estimated by permuting HLA or CMV assignments 20 times. In a later analysis, co-occurring TCRs were grouped using DBSCAN, and TCRdist sequence similarity was added for clustering within HLA-allele-positive subsets. For co-occurrence clustering, repertoires with fewer than 30,000 or more than 120,000 public chains were excluded, along with four to six repertoires with anomalous nucleotide sharing. In TCRdb, the immuneACCESS table is reduced to in-frame sequences with V and J assigned. These tables do not hold every clone; where another copy was compared, an unresolved V gene accounts for under half, and the others remain unexplained. V and J calls and clone size follow that table, whereas D and trimming were derived from the DNA. The sample contains roughly 190,000 clones, roughly 80% of them found a single time. Approximately 6% of the sample is taken by the ten largest.

The source is a man aged 35 to 55 in good health and CMV-seropositive. Sequencing used PBMCs. The V and J segments used are TRBV4-3 and TRBJ2-5; TRBD1 lines up with 8 middle nucleotides. The bases are TGCGCCAGCAGCCAAGGGACAGGGCACCTACTCCAAGAGACCCAGTACTTC. Translated, it reads CASSQGTGHLLQETQYF.